Following are 31 T cell receptor beta chains from one sample sequenced in a study of T-cell memory formation after mild COVID-19. One entry per CDR3 protein, called by TCRdb with MiXCR from the 5' RACE reads. The sample includes 120,000 to 150,000 distinct CDR3 sequences, roughly 6.2% of them seen just once. Sequencing was performed on PBMCs or a T cell subset sorted from them (not recorded which). The origin of the receptors is an adult woman who had mild COVID-19 (a few samples of this study predate the infection). Cell type and time point are not known.

V usage is TRBV2 and J usage is TRBJ2-1; TRBD2 aligns across 7 bases. The CDR3 length is 12 residues. Germline trimming cut 8 bases from V and 7 bases from J; bases unmatched to any gene: 5. CDR1 and CDR2 from the germline V gene are SNHLY and FYNNEI. DNA for the CDR3: TGTGCCAGCGGGGGGGTTCGGAATGAGCAGTTCTTC. Translation gives CASGGVRNEQFF.

This clonotype was seen a few times. The V gene is TRBV9, the J gene TRBJ1-2; D remains unclear. This CDR3 has 17 amino acids. Trimming left V 0 bases short and J 0 bases short, with 15 bases between. Germline V CDR1 and CDR2: SGDLS, YYNGEE. CDR3 sequence (DNA): TGTGCCAGCAGCGTAGCCTCGATTCGGACCCCTAACTATGGCTACACCTTC. It specifies CASSVASIRTPNYGYTF.

The V call is TRBV4-1, the J call TRBJ2-3, with D perhaps matching TRBD1 or TRBD2 (7 bases each). Looked up from germline, CDR1 is MGHRA and CDR2 is YSYEKL. Deletions cut 0 bases from V and 4 bases from J, with 11 bases between. The CDR3 covers 15 residues. The CDR3 nucleotides are TGCGCCAGCAGCCAAGAGGGAGGGGGCTCAGATACGCAGTATTTT. It specifies CASSQEGGGSDTQYF.

This clonotype turned up a few times. V and J are TRBV6-5 and TRBJ2-1; a possible D gene is TRBD2 (6 bases). CDR1 and CDR2 (germline): MNHEY, SVGAGI. The CDR3 is 18 residues long. The V end lost 2 bases, the J end lost 1 base, and 18 bases lay between the germline ends. The CDR3 region is CASSYQWRSSGSYNEQFF. CDR3 sequence (DNA): TGTGCCAGCAGTTACCAGTGGAGAAGTAGCGGTTCCTACAATGAGCAGTTCTTC.

Only a few counts were recorded for this clonotype. The V and J genes are TRBV18 and TRBJ1-1; no clear D gene. CDR1 is KGHSH and CDR2 is LQKENI in the germline V gene. V dropped 4 bases and J dropped 4 bases, with 10 bases sitting between them. The CDR3 has 13 residues. DNA of the CDR3: TGTGCCAGCTCACGAGGACCGAGCACTGAAGCTTTCTTT. This sequence encodes CASSRGPSTEAFF. The full variable domain, in which reference TRBV18 and TRBJ1-1 provide the parts outside the CDR3, is NAGVMQNPRHLVRRRGQEARLRCSPMKGHSHVYWYRQLPEEGLKFMVYLQKENIIDESGMPKERFSAEFPKEGPSILRIQQVVRGDSAAYFCASSRGPSTEAFFGQGTRLTVV.

This clonotype was seen many times. The genes are TRBV5-1 and TRBJ2-3, with D perhaps TRBD2 (6 bases). The germline CDR1 and CDR2 sequences are SGHRS and YFSETQ. This CDR3 comprises 16 residues. Trimming pared 3 bases from V and 8 bases from J, leaving 22 bases between. CDR3 amino acids: CASSSPEGGGLGTQYF. DNA of the CDR3: TGCGCCAGCAGCTCCCCGGAGGGAGGAGGGCTCGGTACGCAGTATTTT.

This clonotype was recorded at least ten times. The chain combines TRBV6-6 with TRBJ1-5; 9 bases match TRBD1. V lost 8 bases and J lost 3; bases outside the gene matches: 8. Germline CDR1 MNHNY, CDR2 SVGAGI (reference sequence). The CDR3 has 15 residues. The DNA for the CDR3 is TGTGCCAGCGAAAATCGGGACAGGGTCAATCAGCCCCAGCATTTT. Protein product: CASENRDRVNQPQHF.

This clonotype occurred a few times. The chain links TRBV29-1 to TRBJ1-1, with D tentatively TRBD1 (6 bases). The V and J ends lost 6 bases and 1 base respectively, with 12 bases between them. Per germline, CDR1 SQVTM and CDR2 ANQGSEA. The CDR3 sequence is 13 residues long. CDR3 region: CSVAGTQNTEAFF. The CDR3 DNA reads TGCAGCGTGGCCGGGACACAGAACACTGAAGCTTTCTTT. Variable domain in full (rest from reference TRBV29-1 and TRBJ1-1): SAVISQKPSRDICQRGTSLTIQCQVDSQVTMMFWYRQQPGQSLTLIATANQGSEATYESGFVIDKFPISRPNLTFSTLTVSNMSPEDSSIYLCSVAGTQNTEAFFGQGTRLTVV.

The rearrangement links TRBV5-6 to TRBJ2-7, with TRBD2 matching over 12 bases. V lost 4 bases, J lost 3 bases, and 8 bases stayed unmatched. Germline V CDR1 and CDR2: SGHDT, YYEEEE. The CDR3 has 16 residues. The DNA of the CDR3 is TGTGCCAGCAGCGGGGGACTAGCGGGTCGCTTCTACGAGCAGTACTTC. The encoded protein is CASSGGLAGRFYEQYF.

This clonotype was found a few times. This rearrangement joins TRBV6-5 to TRBJ1-4; 9 nucleotides agree with TRBD1. The CDR3 covers 15 residues. CDR1 and CDR2 from the germline V gene are MNHEY and SVGAGI. With V trimmed by 6 bases and J by 8 bases, 10 bases remained unmatched. CDR3 nucleotides: TGTGCCAGCAGGTTGAACAGGGGGCGCCAAGAAAAACTGTTTTTT. Translating gives CASRLNRGRQEKLFF.

This clonotype was counted a few times. This chain connects TRBV6-6 to TRBJ1-3; 10 bases match TRBD1. The ends lost 6 bases at V and 4 bases at J; junction bases unmatched: 3. CDR3 size: 14 residues. Germline V lookup: CDR1 MNHNY, CDR2 SVGAGI (reference sequence). The CDR3 DNA reads TGTGCCAGCAGCGACAGGGGGCAAGGAAACACCATATATTTT. It translates to CASSDRGQGNTIYF.

This clonotype was seen a few times. This chain connects TRBV19 to TRBJ2-5; D might be TRBD1 (6 bases). The CDR3 consists of 12 residues. V lost 6 bases and J 6 bases, leaving 11 bases between the germline ends. Germline V gene data show CDR1 as LNHDA and CDR2 as SQIVND (reference sequence). CDR3 nucleotides: TGTGCCAGTAGCCAACAGGGAAAGACCCAGTACTTC. This translates into CASSQQGKTQYF.

V usage is TRBV5-1 and J usage is TRBJ1-5; D not certain. CDR1 is SGHRS and CDR2 is YFSETQ in the germline V gene. The length of the CDR3 is 16 residues. V lost 0 bases to trimming and J lost 1 base, with 11 bases between them. CDR3 sequence reads: CASSLGHTGSNQPQHF. CDR3 nucleotide sequence: TGCGCCAGCAGCTTGGGGCACACCGGCAGCAATCAGCCCCAGCATTTT.

Many counts were recorded for this clonotype. The chain links TRBV5-8 to TRBJ2-3, with 10 bases that match TRBD2. Germline V lookup: CDR1 SGHTS, CDR2 YDEGEE. The CDR3 covers 17 residues. After removal of 4 bases from V and 4 bases from J, the junction contained 12 bases not matched to a gene. The CDR3 spells CASSPSPGLASPDTQYF. The CDR3 nucleotides read TGTGCCAGCAGCCCCTCTCCGGGACTAGCGAGTCCAGATACGCAGTATTTT. Combining the CDR3 with reference TRBV5-8 and TRBJ2-3 gives the whole variable domain EAGVTQSPTHLIKTRGQQATLRCSPISGHTSVYWYQQALGLGLQFLLWYDEGEERNRGNFPPRFSGRQFPNYSSELNVNALELEDSALYLCASSPSPGLASPDTQYFGPGTRLTVL.

Concerning this clonotype itself: It may be a read error: a sequence one base away is much more abundant. The chain employs TRBV4-3 and TRBJ2-1; unclear D gene. This CDR3 has 14 amino acids. Germline V gives CDR1 LGHNA, CDR2 YSLEER. The ends were cut back, 0 bases at V and 6 bases at J, with 9 bases in the middle. CDR3 DNA: TGCGCCAGCAGCCAAGATTACCACCGCAATGAGCAGTTCTTC. Protein sequence: CASSQDYHRNEQFF.

This clonotype has more than one count but fewer than ten. V is TRBV10-3 and J is TRBJ1-1, with unresolved D. There are 15 residues in the CDR3. Germline assignment: CDR1 ENHRY and CDR2 SYGVKD. The V and J ends lost 6 bases and 5 bases respectively, with 19 bases between them. As DNA, the CDR3 is TGTGCCATCAGATCCGGACTCTCGGGAGGGACTGAAGCTTTCTTT. The encoded protein is CAIRSGLSGGTEAFF.

This clonotype occurred many times. This rearrangement joins TRBV6-5 to TRBJ1-1, with D possibly being TRBD1 (5 bases). The CDR3 loop spans 14 amino acids. CDR1 and CDR2 (germline): MNHEY, SVGAGI. The V gene lost 2 bases and the J gene lost 3 bases, with 10 bases spanning the gap. DNA for the CDR3: TGTGCCAGCAGTTACGGGGGAAGCGACACTGAAGCTTTCTTT. This encodes CASSYGGSDTEAFF.

V and J are TRBV3-1 and TRBJ1-1; the D is unclear. Germline loops: CDR1 LGHDT, CDR2 YNNKEL (reference sequence). The CDR3 has 15 residues. V was pared by 4 bases and J by 0 bases, with 12 bases between. Written as DNA, the CDR3 is TGTGCCAGCAGCCTCCTCAGGACGGTGAACACTGAAGCTTTCTTT. Protein sequence: CASSLLRTVNTEAFF. Variable domain in full (rest from reference TRBV3-1 and TRBJ1-1): DTAVSQTPKYLVTQMGNDKSIKCEQNLGHDTMYWYKQDSKKFLKIMFSYNNKELIINETVPNRFSPKSPDKAHLNLHINSLELGDSAVYFCASSLLRTVNTEAFFGQGTRLTVV.

At least ten counts were recorded for this clonotype. The chain's CDR3 is CSVQRNTEAFF. CDR3 nucleotide sequence: TGCAGCGTCCAGCGGAACACTGAAGCTTTCTTT. The chain uses TRBV29-1 and TRBJ1-1; D gene uncertain. This CDR3 spans 11 amino acids. V lost 6 bases to trimming and J lost 1 base, with 6 bases between them. Germline V lookup: CDR1 SQVTM, CDR2 ANQGSEA.

CDR3 sequence: CASSSKMGNYGYTF. The CDR3, as DNA: TGTGCCAGCAGCTCGAAAATGGGCAACTATGGCTACACCTTC. The chain couples TRBV5-4 to TRBJ1-2; no reliable D call. Germline V gene sequence: CDR1 SGHNT, CDR2 YYREEE (reference sequence). V was clipped by 3 bases and J by 2 bases, with 11 bases between them. The CDR3 totals 14 residues.

This clonotype was recorded many times. The rearrangement links TRBV12-3 or TRBV12-4 to TRBJ2-3; tentative D call: TRBD1 (5 bases). Trimming took 6 bases from V and 3 from J, leaving 16 bases between them. The CDR3 extends over 15 amino acids. CDR3 bases: TGTGCCAGCAGGCCAGGGATGGTTCAGACAGATACGCAGTATTTT. Translating it yields CASRPGMVQTDTQYF.

V usage is TRBV7-9 and J usage is TRBJ1-2; D gene uncertain. V lost 3 bases and J lost 7, with 15 bases in between. The germline gives CDR1 SEHNR, CDR2 FQNEAQ (reference sequence). CDR3 length: 14 residues. The CDR3 region is CASSFETGPGGYTF. The CDR3 DNA follows: TGTGCCAGCAGCTTCGAGACGGGTCCGGGTGGCTACACCTTC.

This clonotype occurred a few times. The genes are TRBV10-3 and TRBJ2-7; 11 bases match TRBD1. V was clipped by 3 bases and J by 11 bases; unmatched bases: 9. CDR1 is ENHRY, CDR2 SYGVKD, per germline. The CDR3 extends over 14 amino acids. CDR3 protein: CAISDPGQGASEYF. The CDR3 coding sequence is TGTGCCATCAGTGACCCCGGACAGGGGGCTTCAGAGTACTTC.

In this sample, this clonotype turned up many times. The CDR3 loop is CASTKGGAGTEAFF. The CDR3 nucleotides are TGTGCCAGCACTAAGGGGGGGGCTGGCACTGAAGCTTTCTTT. V is TRBV6-5 and J is TRBJ1-1, with D perhaps matching TRBD1 (6 bases). The germline gives CDR1 MNHEY, CDR2 SVGAGI. The V gene lost 7 bases and the J gene lost 4 bases, with 16 bases spanning the gap. The CDR3 length is 14 residues.

This clonotype was detected only a few times. The V call is TRBV24-1, the J call TRBJ2-4, with D possibly TRBD2 on 5 matching bases. The germline V gene encodes CDR1 KGHDR and CDR2 SFDVKD. The CDR3 contains 16 residues. V lost 4 bases and J 3 bases, leaving 15 bases between the germline ends. CDR3 sequence (DNA): TGTGCCACCAGTGACCCTCCGGGGTTTGGCAAAAACATTCAGTACTTC. This sequence encodes CATSDPPGFGKNIQYF.

The V call is TRBV20-1, the J call TRBJ1-1; 8 bases line up with TRBD1. The CDR3 has 15 amino acids. Germline CDR1 reads DFQATT; CDR2 reads SNEGSKA (reference sequence). The J segment lost 1 base and the V segment lost 1 base, leaving 5 bases of the junction unmatched. CDR3 nucleotide sequence: TGCAGTGCTAGAGTCCCCGGGACAGGGAACACTGAAGCTTTCTTT. Translated, it gives CSARVPGTGNTEAFF.

This clonotype has more than one count but fewer than ten. The chain carries TRBV12-3 or TRBV12-4 and TRBJ2-2; D is unclear. Trimming took off 5 bases at V and 1 base at J, with 11 bases between the two ends. The CDR3 length is 15 residues. CDR3 sequence: CASSHWTVNTGELFF. The CDR3 DNA reads as TGTGCCAGCAGTCATTGGACGGTGAACACCGGGGAGCTGTTTTTT.

This clonotype was recorded many times. The chain links TRBV7-7 to TRBJ2-5, with D perhaps TRBD1 (6 bases). CDR1 and CDR2 from the germline V gene are SSHAT and FNYEAQ (reference sequence). This CDR3 has 15 residues. The V and J ends lost 2 bases and 1 base respectively, with 11 bases between them. The CDR3 spells CASSLYLTGQETQYF. CDR3 in DNA: TGTGCCAGCAGCTTATATCTGACAGGCCAAGAGACCCAGTACTTC.

This clonotype has more than one count but fewer than ten. The CDR3 reads CASSVETVDFGEQYF. Written as DNA, the CDR3 is TGTGCCAGCAGTGTCGAGACAGTCGACTTCGGTGAGCAGTACTTC. The rearrangement links TRBV2 to TRBJ2-7, with D tentatively TRBD1 (5 bases). Looked up from germline, CDR1 is SNHLY and CDR2 is FYNNEI. V was shortened by 4 bases and J by 7 bases, with 20 bases between the two germline ends. The CDR3 runs to 15 residues.

The V call is TRBV15, the J call TRBJ2-1; 8 bases fit TRBD1. The CDR3 length is 15 residues. Germline V gene lookup returns CDR1 LNHNV and CDR2 YYDKDF (reference sequence). With 7 bases clipped from V and 5 bases from J, the junction kept 10 bases outside the gene matches. This chain's CDR3 is CATKSRTGMDNEQFF. CDR3 nucleotide sequence: TGTGCCACCAAGTCTAGGACAGGGATGGACAATGAGCAGTTCTTC.

Many counts were recorded for this clonotype. This chain uses TRBV12-3 or TRBV12-4 with TRBJ2-3; 12 bases map to TRBD2. Losses at the gene ends were 8 bases for V and 2 bases for J; bases not matched to a gene: 11. This CDR3 has 17 residues. The CDR3 nucleotides are TGTGCCAGCGCCCCATATCTAGCGGGAGGGAACACAGATACGCAGTATTTT. It is translated as CASAPYLAGGNTDTQYF.